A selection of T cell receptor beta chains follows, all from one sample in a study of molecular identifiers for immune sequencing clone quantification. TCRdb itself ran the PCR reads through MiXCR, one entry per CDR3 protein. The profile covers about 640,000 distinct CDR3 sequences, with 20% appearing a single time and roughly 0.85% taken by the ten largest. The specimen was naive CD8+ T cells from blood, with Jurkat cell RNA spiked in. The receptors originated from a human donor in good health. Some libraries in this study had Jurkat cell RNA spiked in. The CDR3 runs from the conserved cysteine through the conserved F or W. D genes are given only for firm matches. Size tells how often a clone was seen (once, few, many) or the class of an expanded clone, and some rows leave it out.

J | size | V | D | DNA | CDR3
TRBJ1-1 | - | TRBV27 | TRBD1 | TGTGCCGGCAGCCATAGGGGACAGGGGTCACTCCCCATGAACACTGAAGCTCTCTTT | CAGSHRGQGSLPMNTEALF
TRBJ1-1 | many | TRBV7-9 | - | TGTGCCAGCAGCGGCACAGGGCGGGTTAAAGCTTTCTTT | CASSGTGRVKAFF
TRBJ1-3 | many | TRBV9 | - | TGTGCCAGCAGCCCAGGGCACTCTGGAAACACCATATATTTT | CASSPGHSGNTIYF
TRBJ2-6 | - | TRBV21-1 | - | TGTGCCAGCAGCATACGGGCGGGAGGGCCCTCTGGGGCCAACGTCCTGACTTTC | CASSIRAGGPSGANVLTF
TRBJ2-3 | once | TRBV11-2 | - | TGTGCCAGCAGCTTAGGTGATAGCTTGAGCACAGATACGCAGTATTTT | CASSLGDSLSTDTQYF
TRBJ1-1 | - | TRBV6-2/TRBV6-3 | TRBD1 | TGTGCCAGCAGTTTCCAGGGGGCTTTCACTGAAGCTTTCTTT | CASSFQGAFTEAFF
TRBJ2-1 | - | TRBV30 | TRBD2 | TGTGCCTGGAACCTAGCGGGTTTATACAATGAGCAGTTCTTC | CAWNLAGLYNEQFF
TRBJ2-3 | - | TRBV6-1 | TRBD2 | TGTGCCAGCAGTGAATTTAGGGTCGGGGGACTAGGGGTAGATACGCAGTATTTT | CASSEFRVGGLGVDTQYF
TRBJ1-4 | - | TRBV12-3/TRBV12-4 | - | TGTGCCGGCAGTTTGGTAGGGGAGGTTGAAAAACTGTTTTTT | CAGSLVGEVEKLFF
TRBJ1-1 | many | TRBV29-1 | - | TGCAGCGTTCAACATCCGGGACAAACTAACACTGAAGCTTTCTTT | CSVQHPGQTNTEAFF
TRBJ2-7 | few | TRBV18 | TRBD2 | TGTGCCAGCTCCGACCCCCGACTAGCGAGAGAGCAGTACTTC | CASSDPRLAREQYF
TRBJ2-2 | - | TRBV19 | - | TGTGCCAGTAGTCCTCTGCCGGGGAAGCTGTTTTTT | CASSPLPGKLFF
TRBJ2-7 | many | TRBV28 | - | TGTGCCAGCAGTTTATCAGGCGTCATGGGTGAGCAGTACTTC | CASSLSGVMGEQYF
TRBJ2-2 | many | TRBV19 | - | TGTGCCAGTAGTATGATATACGGTTCGGGCACCGGGGAGCTGTTTTTT | CASSMIYGSGTGELFF
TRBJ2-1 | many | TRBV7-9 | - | TGTGCCAGCAGCTTAGTTACTAGAAAGCATTACAATGAGCAGTTCTTC | CASSLVTRKHYNEQFF
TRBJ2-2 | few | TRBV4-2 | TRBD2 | TGTGCCAGCAGCCAAGAGGGACTAGCGGGGGGCCGGGAGCTGTTTTTT | CASSQEGLAGGRELFF
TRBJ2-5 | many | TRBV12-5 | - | TGTGCTAGTGGTTTGGGCCTGTTTTTGGGTGAAGAGACCCAGTACTTC | CASGLGLFLGEETQYF
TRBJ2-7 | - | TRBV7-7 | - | TGTGCTAGCAGCCTAGGAGACAATACGCCGTACGAGCAGTACTTC | CASSLGDNTPYEQYF
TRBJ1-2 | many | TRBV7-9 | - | TGTGCCAGCAGCTCCCCCACCGGTAACTATGGCTACACCTTC | CASSSPTGNYGYTF
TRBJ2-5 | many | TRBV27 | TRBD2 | TGTGCCAGCACGGACAAACTAGCGGGAGGTGAAGAGACCCAGTACTTC | CASTDKLAGGEETQYF
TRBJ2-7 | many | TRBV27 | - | TGTGCCAGCAGTTTATCGAGGGGGTACGAGCAGTACTTC | CASSLSRGYEQYF
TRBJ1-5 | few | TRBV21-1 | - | TGTGCCAGCAGTCGCGAGGAGGGGGACAATCAGCCCCAGCATTTT | CASSREEGDNQPQHF
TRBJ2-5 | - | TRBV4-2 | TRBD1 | TGTGCCAGCAGCCAAGACGGGACAGGGGTACAAGAGACCCAGTACTTC | CASSQDGTGVQETQYF
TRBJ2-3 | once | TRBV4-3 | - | TGCGCCAGCAGCCAAGAAATTGCAGGAAGCACAGATACGCAGTATTTT | CASSQEIAGSTDTQYF
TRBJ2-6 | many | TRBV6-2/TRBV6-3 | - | TGTGCCAGCAGTTTACTACTAAACGTCCTGACTTTC | CASSLLLNVLTF
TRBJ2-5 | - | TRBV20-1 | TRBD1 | TGCAGTGCTAGGTCAATTTACCGGGACAGACACCAAGAGACCCAGTACTTC | CSARSIYRDRHQETQYF
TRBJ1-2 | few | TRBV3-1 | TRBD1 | TGTGCCAGCAGCGAACAGGGGGCGACCGCCTATGGCTACGCCTTC | CASSEQGATAYGYAF
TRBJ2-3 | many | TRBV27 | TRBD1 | TGTGCCAGCAGAACAGGGGGCGGGCCAGATACGCAGTATTTT | CASRTGGGPDTQYF
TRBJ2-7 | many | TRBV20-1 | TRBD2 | TGCAGTGCTAGAGATCCTCAGCGGACTAGCGGGATCTACGAGCAGTACTTC | CSARDPQRTSGIYEQYF
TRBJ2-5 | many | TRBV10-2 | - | TGCGCCAGCAGTGAGGGACAGTTAGAGACCCAGTACTTC | CASSEGQLETQYF
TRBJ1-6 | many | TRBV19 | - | TGTGCCAGTAGTATCCGGGGAGGTCTATCGAATAATTCACCCCTCCACTTT | CASSIRGGLSNNSPLHF
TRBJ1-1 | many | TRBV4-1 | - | TGCGCCAGCAGCCACATCCGCGGGTACACTGAAGCTTTCTTT | CASSHIRGYTEAFF
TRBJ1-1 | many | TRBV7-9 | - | TGTGCCAGCAGCTTAGGGACGAGCACTGAAGCTTTCTTT | CASSLGTSTEAFF
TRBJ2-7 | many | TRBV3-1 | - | TGTGCCAGCAGCCATCCGGACAACTACGAGCAGTACTTC | CASSHPDNYEQYF
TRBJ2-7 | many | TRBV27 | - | TGTGCCAGCAGGACAGTGAGGAGCTCCTACGAGCAGTACTTC | CASRTVRSSYEQYF
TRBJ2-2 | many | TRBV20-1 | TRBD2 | TGCAGTGCAAGGGACTACGCGAACACCGGGGAGCTGTTTTTT | CSARDYANTGELFF
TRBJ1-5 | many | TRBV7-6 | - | TGTGCCAGCAGCTTTTATCCAGGGGAAAATCAGCCCCAGCATTTT | CASSFYPGENQPQHF
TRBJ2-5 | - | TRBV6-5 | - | TGTGCCAGCAGTTACTCGAGCCCCCTCAGCAGGGGAGGTCAAGAGACCCAGTACTTC | CASSYSSPLSRGGQETQYF
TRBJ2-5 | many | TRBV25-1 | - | TGTGCCAGCAGTGAGTTGGGAGTGGGCGAGACCCAGTACTTC | CASSELGVGETQYF
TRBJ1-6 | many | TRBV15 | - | TGTGCCACCAGCAGAGATCTGGGGTTGAGTTCACCCCTCCACTTT | CATSRDLGLSSPLHF
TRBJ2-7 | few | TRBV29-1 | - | TGCAGCGTTGAAGATCCGGACAGTATAGGCGAGCAGTACTTC | CSVEDPDSIGEQYF
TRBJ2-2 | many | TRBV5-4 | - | TGTGCCAGCAGCTCTCCATCGCAGGGGATCGAGACCGGGGAGCTGTTTTTT | CASSSPSQGIETGELFF
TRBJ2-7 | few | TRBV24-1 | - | TGTGCCACCCGGGCGGTTGGGGTGGCCTATCGATCGGACGACGAGCAGTACTTC | CATRAVGVAYRSDDEQYF
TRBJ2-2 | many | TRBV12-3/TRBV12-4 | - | TGTGCCAGCAGTCCAGGGGAGGGGCCAAGCACCGGGGAGCTGTTTTTT | CASSPGEGPSTGELFF
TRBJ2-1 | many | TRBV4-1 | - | TGCGCCAGCAGCCAGGAGACTTGGGCGCAGTTCTTC | CASSQETWAQFF
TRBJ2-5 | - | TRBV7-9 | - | TGTGCCAGCAGCCACCCGGGACGGATACCTCAAGAGACCCAGTACTTC | CASSHPGRIPQETQYF
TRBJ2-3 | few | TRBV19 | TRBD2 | TGTGCCAGTAGAGGCGGGAGATCCACAGATACGCAGTATTTT | CASRGGRSTDTQYF
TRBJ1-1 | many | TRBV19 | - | TGTGCCAGTAGTATGGATAGTGGAAGATACACTGAAGCTTTCTTT | CASSMDSGRYTEAFF
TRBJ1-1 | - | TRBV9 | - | TGTGCCAGCAGCGTAGAACTGGGCACTGAAGCTTTCTTT | CASSVELGTEAFF
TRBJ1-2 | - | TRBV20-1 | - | TGCAGTGCTAGCGGTGAACAGAATGGCTACACCTTC | CSASGEQNGYTF
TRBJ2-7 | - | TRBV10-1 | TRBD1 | TGCGCCAGCAGTGACCCCGGACAGGGGGTTCCCTACGAGCAGTACTTC | CASSDPGQGVPYEQYF
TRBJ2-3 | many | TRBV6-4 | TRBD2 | TGTGCCAGCAGTGAAAGGGGTAGCGGGAGTAGCGCAGATACGCAGTATTTT | CASSERGSGSSADTQYF
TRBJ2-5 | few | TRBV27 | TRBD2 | TGTGCCAGCAGTTTACTAGCGGGGGCCCTGGAGACCCAGTACTTC | CASSLLAGALETQYF
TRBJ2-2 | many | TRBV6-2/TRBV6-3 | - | TGTGCCAGCAGTTACTCGAGTTTGTCTGGGACCGGGGAGCTGTTTTTT | CASSYSSLSGTGELFF
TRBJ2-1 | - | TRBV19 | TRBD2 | TGTGCCAGTAGCGGGACTAGCAAAATGGATGAGCAGTTCTTC | CASSGTSKMDEQFF
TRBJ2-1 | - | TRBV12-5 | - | TGTGCTAGTGGTTTGGTAAAGTATAATGAGCAGTTCTTC | CASGLVKYNEQFF
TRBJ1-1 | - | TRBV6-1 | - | TGTGCCAGCAGTGGGTGGACGGAGAACACTGAAGCTTTCTTT | CASSGWTENTEAFF
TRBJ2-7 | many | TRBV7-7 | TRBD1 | TGTGCTAGCAGCCCCGCCGGGACAGACTCCTACGAGCAGTACTTC | CASSPAGTDSYEQYF